The 5 T cell receptor beta chains presented below share a single source sample, sequenced in a study of CD8+ T cells in alopecia areata. Extracted from the samples, RNA was reverse transcribed into cDNA to serve as the sequencing template. Clones were sequenced by immunoSEQ multiplex PCR, and TCRdb holds only the in-frame ones, with some missing. The table includes around 190,000 clones, approximately 60% detected once. The sequencing input was CD8+ T cells sorted from blood. Receptor source: a human donor in good health.

The chain combines TRBV7-9 with TRBJ1-1, with D uncertain. Germline-derived CDR1 and CDR2 are SEHNR and FQNEAQ (reference sequence). The V gene lost 5 bases and the J gene lost 5 bases, with 12 bases spanning the gap. The CDR3 extends over 13 amino acids. The CDR3 loop reads CASSAGQATEAFF. CDR3 nucleotide sequence: TGTGCCAGCAGCGCAGGCCAGGCAACTGAAGCTTTCTTT.

V is TRBV7-9 and J is TRBJ2-1; D is possibly TRBD1 (6 bases). Germline CDR1 reads SEHNR; CDR2 reads FQNEAQ (reference sequence). The CDR3 is 15 residues long. The V gene lost 5 bases and the J gene lost 9 bases, with 20 bases spanning the gap. The CDR3 coding sequence is TGTGCCAGCAGCGCAATCTCGGGGCAGGGGAGTGAGCAGTTCTTC. As protein: CASSAISGQGSEQFF.

The rearrangement links TRBV6-5 to TRBJ1-1; weak D call: TRBD1 (5 bases). Germline CDR1 reads MNHEY; CDR2 reads SVGAGI. Between the trimmed V and J ends, which lost 4 bases and 7 bases, there was a span of 7 bases. The CDR3 is made up of 11 amino acids. CDR3 DNA: TGTGCCAGCAGTTCCAGGGATGAAGCTTTCTTT. Its translation: CASSSRDEAFF.

This clone has more than one count but fewer than ten. The junction shows a germline mismatch at one end, possibly a read error. This rearrangement joins TRBV13 to TRBJ2-1; D perhaps matches TRBD1 (5 bases). The CDR3 covers 16 residues. CDR1 and CDR2 from the germline V gene are PRHDT and FYEKMQ (reference sequence). The CDR3 here is CASSLGGLGAYSEQFF. The DNA for the CDR3 is TGTGCCAGCAGCTTAGGCGGATTAGGGGCTTACAGTGAGCAGTTCTTC.

This clone was counted at least ten times. The rearrangement joins TRBV19 to TRBJ2-1; D possibly corresponds to TRBD2 (6 bases). Trimming took 8 bases from V and 7 from J, leaving 9 bases between them. This CDR3 comprises 11 residues. Germline V lookup: CDR1 LNHDA, CDR2 SQIVND (reference sequence). Here the CDR3 reads CASGAGNEQFF. CDR3 bases: TGTGCCAGTGGGGCGGGGAATGAGCAGTTCTTC. Looking up the rest from reference TRBV19 and TRBJ2-1 gives the full variable domain: DGGITQSPKYLFRKEGQNVTLSCEQNLNHDAMYWYRQDPGQGLRLIYYSQIVNDFQKGDIAEGYSVSREKKESFPLTVTSAQKNPTAFYLCASGAGNEQFFGPGTRLTVL.